A selection of T cell receptor beta chains follows, all from one sample in a study of T cells in Graves' hyperthyroidism and ophthalmopathy. TCRdb independently ran MiXCR on the multiplex PCR reads; one entry per CDR3 protein. The table shows some 510,000 distinct CDR3 sequences, with less than 25% occurring only once. Sequenced sample: blood. These receptors originate from a man aged 18 to 29 with Graves' hyperthyroidism. Both conserved end residues are part of each CDR3. Where a row states a size, it is once, few, many or the class of an expanded clone; other rows omit it.

>13|TRBV6-1|.|TRBJ1-2
CASRNRETYGYTF
>13|TRBV11-2|many|TRBJ2-7
CASSLGQASRAYF
>13|TRBV6-2/TRBV6-3|.|TRBJ2-7
CASSGLGGYEQYF
>14|TRBV4-1|many|TRBJ1-2
CASRRIHANYGYTF
>14|TRBV6-2/TRBV6-3|few|TRBJ2-7
CASSTRGATDEQYF
>14|TRBV2|.|TRBJ1-1
CASRPGQANTEAFF
>14|TRBV5-5|.|TRBJ2-7
CASSQDWVLDEQYF
>17|TRBV12-3/TRBV12-4|few|TRBJ2-7
CASSLVPRGQYLYEQYF
>12|TRBV20-1|many|TRBJ1-2
CSASEGVGGYTF
>16|TRBV6-1|many|TRBJ1-2
CASSEGTRAGGRGYTF
>13|TRBV10-3|many|TRBJ1-1
CAIGGGRAAEAFF
>15|TRBV20-1|.|TRBJ1-1
CSARGQAVVNTEAFF
>13|TRBV7-7|many|TRBJ2-7
CAISTGQPYEQYF
>11|TRBV10-3|many|TRBJ2-7
CAISTDRGQYF
>13|TRBV29-1|few|TRBJ1-1
CSSRDSGETEAFF
>15|TRBV5-1|.|TRBJ1-2
CASSLTPDRNYGYTF
>12|TRBV2|.|TRBJ1-2
CASSVTVYGYTF
>15|TRBV20-1|many|TRBJ2-7
CSARGRASVPYEQYF
>15|TRBV20-1|.|TRBJ1-4
CSAPRAGRTNEKLFF
>15|TRBV7-8|few|TRBJ2-2
CASSLRRVDTGELFF
>13|TRBV20-1|many|TRBJ1-2
CSATGDSVYGYTF
>16|TRBV19|many|TRBJ1-5
CASSNRSLYSNQPQHF
>15|TRBV10-2|.|TRBJ1-5
CASSDPLTSSQPQHF